The rows below give T cell receptor beta chains drawn from one sample of a study of T cells after yellow fever vaccination. TCRdb called the 5' RACE reads again in MiXCR, with one record for every CDR3 protein. The sample has about 29,000 distinct CDR3 sequences; around 5% are singletons. The sequencing used CD8+ T cells sorted from PBMCs, collected 10 days after the yellow fever booster vaccination. Receptors were obtained from a man younger than 40 who received the YFV17D yellow fever vaccine. The CDR3 runs from the conserved cysteine through the conserved F or W. D genes are given only for firm matches. Clone size is stated in some rows and not others, as once, few, many or a class when expanded.

v_gene: TRBV5-1; abundance: many; j_gene: TRBJ2-3; d_gene: -; CDR3nt: TGCGCCAGCCGCGAAAATGACCGGGACCTCACAGATACGCAGTATTTT; CDR3aa: CASRENDRDLTDTQYF
v_gene: TRBV27; abundance: many; j_gene: TRBJ2-1; d_gene: -; CDR3nt: TGTGCCAGCAGTTTATCCTACTTCTCCTACAATGAGCAGTTCTTC; CDR3aa: CASSLSYFSYNEQFF
v_gene: TRBV7-6; abundance: many; j_gene: TRBJ2-1; d_gene: TRBD2; CDR3nt: TGTGCCAGCAGCTCGCCCAATGCGGGAGTTGACAATGAGCAGTTCTTC; CDR3aa: CASSSPNAGVDNEQFF
v_gene: TRBV9; abundance: many; j_gene: TRBJ1-2; d_gene: -; CDR3nt: TGTGCCAGCAGCGTAGCCGTCGGCACTGGGGGCTACACCTTC; CDR3aa: CASSVAVGTGGYTF
v_gene: TRBV28; abundance: many; j_gene: TRBJ2-7; d_gene: TRBD1; CDR3nt: TGTGCCAGCAGTTTACCTTTCCGAAGACAGGGACAGGCAATTCCCTACGAGCAGTACTTC; CDR3aa: CASSLPFRRQGQAIPYEQYF
v_gene: TRBV4-3; abundance: many; j_gene: TRBJ2-3; d_gene: -; CDR3nt: TGCGCCAGCAGCCGAGGAATAGCCGCAGATACGCAGTATTTT; CDR3aa: CASSRGIAADTQYF
v_gene: TRBV20-1; abundance: many; j_gene: TRBJ2-7; d_gene: -; CDR3nt: TGCAGTGCTAGAGATATTAGCGGCTACGAGCAGTACTTC; CDR3aa: CSARDISGYEQYF
v_gene: TRBV12-3/TRBV12-4; abundance: many; j_gene: TRBJ1-4; d_gene: -; CDR3nt: TGTGCCAGCAGTCTAGCTGGGGTTGCAACTAATGAAAAACTGTTTTTT; CDR3aa: CASSLAGVATNEKLFF
v_gene: TRBV7-2; abundance: many; j_gene: TRBJ2-7; d_gene: -; CDR3nt: TGTGCCAGCAGCTTACACCCAATGAGGAGCTCCTACGAGCAGTACTTC; CDR3aa: CASSLHPMRSSYEQYF
v_gene: TRBV4-2; abundance: -; j_gene: TRBJ2-1; d_gene: -; CDR3nt: TGTGCCAGCAGCCAAGTGGTTAATGAGCAGTTCTTC; CDR3aa: CASSQVVNEQFF
v_gene: TRBV9; abundance: many; j_gene: TRBJ2-1; d_gene: TRBD2; CDR3nt: TGTGCCAGCAGCGAGCCCGGGGGGGGGGCAGCCTACAATGAGCAGTTCTTC; CDR3aa: CASSEPGGGAAYNEQFF
v_gene: TRBV27; abundance: many; j_gene: TRBJ1-6; d_gene: TRBD1; CDR3nt: TGTGCCAGCAGGTCGAACCGGGACAGGGCAAATTCACCCCTCCACTTT; CDR3aa: CASRSNRDRANSPLHF
v_gene: TRBV28; abundance: many; j_gene: TRBJ2-6; d_gene: -; CDR3nt: TGTGCCAGCAGGCTTACGAACTCTGGGGCCAACGTCCTGACTTTC; CDR3aa: CASRLTNSGANVLTF
v_gene: TRBV7-9; abundance: many; j_gene: TRBJ1-1; d_gene: -; CDR3nt: TGTGCCAGCAGCTTCGGTAAGGGTGAAGCTTTCTTT; CDR3aa: CASSFGKGEAFF
v_gene: TRBV7-2; abundance: many; j_gene: TRBJ2-7; d_gene: -; CDR3nt: TGTGCCAGCAGCTTAGGACCCTACAGCTCCTACGAGCAGTACTTC; CDR3aa: CASSLGPYSSYEQYF
v_gene: TRBV28; abundance: many; j_gene: TRBJ2-7; d_gene: TRBD2; CDR3nt: TGTGCCAGCAGTTATAGTGGGCTAGCGGGCTCCTACGAGCAGTACTTC; CDR3aa: CASSYSGLAGSYEQYF
v_gene: TRBV6-2/TRBV6-3; abundance: many; j_gene: TRBJ2-7; d_gene: TRBD2; CDR3nt: TGTGCCAGCGGCGGGGGACCGGGCTACGAGCAGTACTTC; CDR3aa: CASGGGPGYEQYF
v_gene: TRBV12-3/TRBV12-4; abundance: many; j_gene: TRBJ2-1; d_gene: -; CDR3nt: TGTGCCAGCAGCGGGGGGGGGGACAGGGCCTACAATGAGCAGTTCTTC; CDR3aa: CASSGGGDRAYNEQFF
v_gene: TRBV30; abundance: many; j_gene: TRBJ1-2; d_gene: -; CDR3nt: TGTGCCTGGAGTATCGCACTCGGGGGAGTACATGGCTACACCTTC; CDR3aa: CAWSIALGGVHGYTF
v_gene: TRBV29-1; abundance: many; j_gene: TRBJ2-7; d_gene: TRBD1; CDR3nt: TGCAGCGTTGAAGGACAGGGGTACGAGCAGTACTTC; CDR3aa: CSVEGQGYEQYF
v_gene: TRBV3-1; abundance: many; j_gene: TRBJ2-1; d_gene: -; CDR3nt: TGTGCCAGCAGCCAAAGGAGGTGGGAGACGCCCTACAATGAGCAGTTCTTC; CDR3aa: CASSQRRWETPYNEQFF
v_gene: TRBV19; abundance: many; j_gene: TRBJ2-7; d_gene: TRBD2; CDR3nt: TGTGCCAGTAGTCGTGACCTAGCGGGGGACCTTGACGAGCAGTACTTC; CDR3aa: CASSRDLAGDLDEQYF